This T cell receptor beta chain was identified in a study of shared clonotypes between healthy human individuals. The wider study: In total, the donors were two women and a few men aged 18 to 49.

Data came from immunoSEQ multiplex PCR; TCRdb stores just in-frame clones and leaves some out. Here the sample spans more than 2,000,000 clones, 85% to 95% being singletons. Recent acute infections and vaccinations were absent in the healthy HIV-negative adult donors. Sequencing input: naive CD4+ T cells sorted from blood. Subset reported: CD45RA+ positively selected. This receptor was identified in a man younger than 35 in good health.

In nucleotides, the CDR3 is TGTGCCAGCAGCTCCGTGCGGGACCCAAACATTCAGTACTTC. Protein sequence: CASSSVRDPNIQYF. The V call is TRBV11-2, the J call TRBJ2-4; TRBD2 might be the D (6 bases). Germline V gene sequence: CDR1 SGHAT, CDR2 FQNNGV. CDR3 length: 14 amino acids. The V and J ends lost 4 bases and 6 bases respectively, with 13 bases between them.